These T cell receptor beta chains were read from a single sample in a study of blood T cell repertoires in COVID-19. This table comes from immunoSEQ multiplex PCR, and its TCRdb copy is limited to in-frame clones, with some not included. This table has roughly 100,000 clones, over 70% appearing once. The sequenced sample was peripheral blood. These receptors were obtained from a human donor in a cohort sampled during active or convalescent COVID-19. Both conserved end residues are part of each CDR3. D genes are given only for firm matches. The size field is filled for only some rows; it gives once, few, many or a size class.

d_gene,j_gene,v_gene,abundance,CDR3nt,CDR3aa
TRBD1,TRBJ1-1,TRBV11-3,-,TGTGCCAGCACGCCGGGACAGACGAACACTGAAGCTTTCTTT,CASTPGQTNTEAFF
TRBD1,TRBJ2-2,TRBV25-1,-,TGTGCCAGCAGTGAACCCGACAGGGGGCGGACCGGGGAGCTGTTTTTT,CASSEPDRGRTGELFF
-,TRBJ1-4,TRBV11-2,-,TGTGCCAGCAGCTTAGTGCAGGCTAATGAAAAACTGTTTTTT,CASSLVQANEKLFF
-,TRBJ2-3,TRBV5-8,-,TGTGCCAGCAGCCTAAGGGGGACCACAGATACGCAGTATTTT,CASSLRGTTDTQYF
-,TRBJ1-6,TRBV2,-,TGTGCCAGCGGCCCCCGTGTCTCCCTCCACTTT,CASGPRVSLHF
TRBD1,TRBJ2-2,TRBV6-1,-,TGTGCCAGCAGTGCTGGGACAGGGGTAGCGAACACCGGGGAGCTGTTTTTT,CASSAGTGVANTGELFF
-,TRBJ2-5,TRBV4-1,-,TGCGCCAGCAGCCAAGACCCAAGCGGGGAGACCCAGTACTTC,CASSQDPSGETQYF
TRBD1,TRBJ2-7,TRBV19,-,TGTGCCAGTAGTATAAGAGCACAGGGGGGTTACGAGCAGTACTTC,CASSIRAQGGYEQYF
-,TRBJ1-3,TRBV29-1,-,TGCAGCGCAACGATGAGGGTAACCTCTGGAAACACCATATATTTT,CSATMRVTSGNTIYF
-,TRBJ1-1,TRBV18,-,TGTGCCAGCTCCAACCGTGGGCCAATCGAAGCTTTCTTT,CASSNRGPIEAFF
-,TRBJ1-1,TRBV7-8,-,TGTGCCAGCAGCTTGGTGGTGGAGTCTGAAGCTTTCTTT,CASSLVVESEAFF
-,TRBJ1-2,TRBV5-1,-,TGCGCCAGCAGTACCCTGGACGGGAAAACTAACTATGGCTACACCTTC,CASSTLDGKTNYGYTF
-,TRBJ2-3,TRBV10-3,-,TGTGCCATCAGTGAGGGGCAGAGCACAGATACGCAGTATTTT,CAISEGQSTDTQYF
TRBD1,TRBJ1-1,TRBV5-1,-,TGCGCCAGCAGCTTGGACAGGGGCACGTACACTGAAGCTTTCTTT,CASSLDRGTYTEAFF
TRBD1,TRBJ1-5,TRBV5-1,once,TGCGCCAGCAGCTTGGCGGGGACAGGACAGCCCCAGCATTTT,CASSLAGTGQPQHF
TRBD1,TRBJ2-3,TRBV7-2,-,TGTGCCAGCAGCAAAGACAGGGTTTCAGATACGCAGTATTTT,CASSKDRVSDTQYF
-,TRBJ1-2,TRBV7-2,once,TGTGCCAGCAGCGAGGGGACTGTTAACTATGGCTACACCTTC,CASSEGTVNYGYTF
TRBD1,TRBJ2-1,TRBV29-1,once,TGCAGCGTTGAAGATCGACAGGGGGCGGATAATGAGCAGTTCTTC,CSVEDRQGADNEQFF
-,TRBJ2-7,TRBV11-2,-,TGTGCCAGCACGAGGGATTGGGGTCCATACGAGCAGTACTTC,CASTRDWGPYEQYF
-,TRBJ2-5,TRBV20-1,-,TGCAGTGCTAGTGGGCCCCCCCCGACTGAAGAGACCCAGTACTTC,CSASGPPPTEETQYF
-,TRBJ2-2,TRBV11-3,-,TGTGCCAGCAGCCGTCAGGGGCCCGGGGAGCTGTTTTTT,CASSRQGPGELFF
TRBD1,TRBJ2-7,TRBV6-5,once,TGTGCCAGCAGTCACTCTCCAGGGGGCAGAGGTTTCGAGCAGTACTTC,CASSHSPGGRGFEQYF
-,TRBJ1-1,TRBV19,-,TGTGCCAGTAGTATGGGGCTTTTAGGGGCTGAAGCTTTCTTT,CASSMGLLGAEAFF
TRBD1,TRBJ2-2,TRBV18,-,TGTGCCACTGGACAGGGAGCCGGGGAGCTGTTTTTT,CATGQGAGELFF
TRBD1,TRBJ1-2,TRBV7-3,-,TGTGCCAGCAGCTTCGGACAGGGGGACTTCTATGGCTACACCTTC,CASSFGQGDFYGYTF
-,TRBJ2-7,TRBV24-1,once,TGTGCCACCCCCGGGTTCCCCTACGAGCAGTACTTC,CATPGFPYEQYF
TRBD1,TRBJ2-2,TRBV13,-,TGTGCCAGCAGTGGCAACAGGGGCGGCGGGGAGCTGTTTTTT,CASSGNRGGGELFF
-,TRBJ2-3,TRBV11-3,-,TGTGCCAGCAGCTTAATGGGCCGACAGGGCACAGATACGCAGTATTTT,CASSLMGRQGTDTQYF
TRBD1,TRBJ2-1,TRBV19,-,TGTGCCAGTAGTACCGGGACAGTCAGTGAGCGGTTCTTC,CASSTGTVSERFF
TRBD1,TRBJ2-5,TRBV9,-,TGTGCCAGCAGCGTAGTCGGGACAGGGGTTGAGACCCAGTACTTC,CASSVVGTGVETQYF
TRBD2,TRBJ2-3,TRBV13,-,TGTGCCAGCAGCTTATCTTCAGCGGGAAACACAGATACGCAGTATTTT,CASSLSSAGNTDTQYF